Listed below are T cell receptor beta chains from one sample, sequenced in a study of shared T cell receptors in the human thymus. The protocol was immunoSEQ multiplex PCR, while the TCRdb copy is restricted to in-frame clones and leaves out a portion. The data hold 600,000 to 900,000 clones, with 70% to 90% observed a single time. These records were also assigned to another study, of human thymus T cells.

Source material: thymocytes. The receptor source for this set is a girl under three years old with a congenital heart defect. Each CDR3 is given with its conserved first and last residue. The D gene is left open where the match is weak. Where a row states a size, it is once, few, many or the class of an expanded clone; other rows omit it.

TRBJ2-5	NA	NA	TRBV9	TGTGCCAGCAGCGTAGAAGGAGGGCAAGAGACCCAGTACTTC	CASSVEGGQETQYF
TRBJ2-7	NA	TRBD1	TRBV2	TGTGCCAGCAGACAACAGGGGGGTCCCCTCGAGCAGTACTTC	CASRQQGGPLEQYF
TRBJ1-1	NA	TRBD1	TRBV9	TGTGCCAGCAGCGTAGGACTAAGGGACAGGGTCACTGAAGCTTTCTTT	CASSVGLRDRVTEAFF
TRBJ1-1	NA	NA	TRBV5-1	TGCGCCAGCAGCTTGTATGGACAGCCACCAGAGAACACTGAAGCTTTCTTT	CASSLYGQPPENTEAFF
TRBJ1-1	NA	NA	TRBV27	TGTGCCAGCAGTTTATTCGCGGGCCAGAACACTGAAGCTTTCTTT	CASSLFAGQNTEAFF
TRBJ1-1	NA	NA	TRBV7-2	TGTGCCAGCAGCTTAGCTTCCGTCGGGCAGGGGATGGGATCGTGCACTGAAGCTTTCTTT	CASSLASVGQGMGSCTEAFF
TRBJ1-2	NA	NA	TRBV6-5	TGTGCCAGCAGTTATAGTGGCGGCTATGGCTACACCTTC	CASSYSGGYGYTF
TRBJ2-3	once	TRBD2	TRBV9	TGTGCCAGCAGCGTAAGGGGACTAGAACCCACTAGCACAGATACGCAGTATTTT	CASSVRGLEPTSTDTQYF
TRBJ1-6	NA	NA	TRBV4-2	TGTGCCAGCAGCCAAGTCGAGTGGCGAGGCTATAATTCACCCCTCCACTTT	CASSQVEWRGYNSPLHF
TRBJ1-2	NA	NA	TRBV5-1	TGCGCCAGCAGCTTGGCCGGGGTGGCGGGGCCCCTGGGCTACACCTTC	CASSLAGVAGPLGYTF
TRBJ2-6	NA	TRBD1	TRBV7-9	TGTGCCAGCAGCTTATTGGTGACAGGGAGCTCTGGGGCCAACGTCCTGACTTTC	CASSLLVTGSSGANVLTF
TRBJ2-6	few	TRBD2	TRBV12-5	TGTGCTAGTGGTTGGTCGGCGGGGGGGGCCACCTTTACACGCTCTGGGGCCAACGTCCTGACTTTC	CASGWSAGGATFTRSGANVLTF
TRBJ1-2	NA	TRBD1	TRBV7-9	TGTGCCAGCAGCTCTCAGGGGACAGACGGTGGCTACACCTTC	CASSSQGTDGGYTF
TRBJ1-2	NA	NA	TRBV4-3	TGCGCCAGCAGCCAAGCCGGCCAGGGATGCGACTACACCTTC	CASSQAGQGCDYTF
TRBJ2-1	once	TRBD2	TRBV14	TGTGCCAGCAGACATACTAGCGGGGGAGGGGATGAGCAGTTCTTC	CASRHTSGGGDEQFF
TRBJ2-5	NA	TRBD1	TRBV7-3	TGTGCCAGCAGCTTGGACAGGGGCTCGGTGGGCCTACAAGAGACCCAGTACTTC	CASSLDRGSVGLQETQYF
TRBJ1-1	few	NA	TRBV28	TGTGCCAGCAGGGGTTTATCACAGCCCCGCGTTTCGGTTTATCACACTGAAGCTTTCTTT	CASRGLSQPRVSVYHTEAFF
TRBJ2-1	NA	NA	TRBV5-1	TGCGCCAGTCGAAATCGGGGAACCGTCTACAATGAGCAGTTCTTC	CASRNRGTVYNEQFF
TRBJ1-2	NA	TRBD1	TRBV6-6	TGTGCCAGCAGTTACCGGGACAGGTTTTCTAACTATGGCTACACCTTC	CASSYRDRFSNYGYTF
TRBJ2-2	NA	NA	TRBV7-6	TGTGCCAGCAGCTTAGCGGTCAGGGCGCACACCGGGGAGCTGTTTTTT	CASSLAVRAHTGELFF
TRBJ2-7	few	NA	TRBV10-3	TGTGCCATCAGGCAACAGGGAACGGCTCTCTACGAGCAGTACTTC	CAIRQQGTALYEQYF
TRBJ2-7	NA	NA	TRBV6-5	TGTGCCAGCAGTAAAATGCCGGGGAGCTCCTACGAGCAGTACTTC	CASSKMPGSSYEQYF
TRBJ2-5	NA	NA	TRBV4-1	TGCGCCAGCAGCCAAGCGGGGGGCTCTCAGAAGGAGACCCAGTACTTC	CASSQAGGSQKETQYF
TRBJ2-7	NA	TRBD1	TRBV11-2	TGTGCCAGCAGCTTAGGGGGACAGACGTACGAGCAGTACTTC	CASSLGGQTYEQYF
TRBJ2-5	NA	TRBD2	TRBV7-2	TGTGCCAGCAGCTTCGCCCCAACTAGCGGGGGCGTCGAAGAGACCCAGTACTTC	CASSFAPTSGGVEETQYF
TRBJ1-1	NA	NA	TRBV5-1	TGCGCCAGCAGCCCGATCCTAGGCCAGGGATTGGGAACTGAAGCTTTCTTT	CASSPILGQGLGTEAFF
TRBJ1-5	NA	TRBD1	TRBV4-1	TGCGCCAGCAGCCAGGGCTCGACAGGGGGCGCGGTAGAAAGTCAGCCCCAGCATTTT	CASSQGSTGGAVESQPQHF
TRBJ1-6	NA	NA	TRBV4-1	TGCGCCAGCAGCCAAAGCTATCAGGTTGCACCCCTCCACTTT	CASSQSYQVAPLHF
TRBJ1-2	NA	TRBD1	TRBV4-3	TGCGCCAGCAGCCAAGAAGAGGACAGGGGCGGCGACTATGGCTACACCTTC	CASSQEEDRGGDYGYTF
TRBJ1-1	NA	NA	TRBV30	TGTGCCTGGCTAGGACAAGACAGGAATGGGAAAGCTTTCTTT	CAWLGQDRNGKAFF
TRBJ2-7	NA	TRBD1	TRBV6-1	TGTGCCGTTCAGGACAGGGGGCTAAGCGAGCAGTACTTC	CAVQDRGLSEQYF
TRBJ1-6	NA	TRBD1	TRBV11-2	TGTGCCAGCAGCCTTGGACAGGGGGAGAATTCACCCCTCCACTTT	CASSLGQGENSPLHF
TRBJ2-1	NA	NA	TRBV4-2	TGTGCCAGCAGGCCTCTAGATAGCAATGAGCAGTTCTTC	CASRPLDSNEQFF
TRBJ1-1	NA	NA	TRBV7-2	TGTGCCAGCAGCTCAAAGTCCCTAAACACTGAAGCTTTCTTT	CASSSKSLNTEAFF
TRBJ2-7	NA	TRBD2	TRBV7-9	TGTGCCAGCAGCTACCCGTCCGGGACTAGCTTCTACGAGCAGTACTTC	CASSYPSGTSFYEQYF
TRBJ2-7	few	TRBD2	TRBV4-3	TGCGCCAGCAGCCAAGCAAGGGGACTAGCGTCGTACGAGCAGTACTTC	CASSQARGLASYEQYF
TRBJ1-2	NA	NA	TRBV4-1	TGCGCCAGCAGCCGCAAGGGGACACCGCACTATGGCTACACCTTC	CASSRKGTPHYGYTF
TRBJ1-2	NA	TRBD1	TRBV6-5	TGTGCCAGCAGGGAGACAGGGAAGACTAACTATGGCTACACCTTC	CASRETGKTNYGYTF
TRBJ2-3	NA	TRBD1	TRBV18	TGTGCCAGCTCACCCACGACAGGGGCCACAGATACGCAGTATTTT	CASSPTTGATDTQYF
TRBJ1-4	NA	NA	TRBV7-8	TGTGCCAGCAGCTTAAGGGACATCCCCGAAAAACTGTTTTTT	CASSLRDIPEKLFF
TRBJ2-1	NA	TRBD2	TRBV27	TGTGCCAGCAGAAAATCAGGGACTAGCGGGGGGGCCGAGGATGAGCAGTTCTTC	CASRKSGTSGGAEDEQFF
TRBJ2-1	once	TRBD2	TRBV14	TGTGCCAGCAGCCAAGAAATCTCTCCGGCTAGCGGGGGAGGTGAGCAGTTCTTC	CASSQEISPASGGGEQFF
TRBJ2-5	once	TRBD1	TRBV14	TGTGCCAGCAGCCAGACAGGGGGCGAAGTGACCCAGTACTTC	CASSQTGGEVTQYF
TRBJ1-2	NA	NA	TRBV29-1	TGCAGCGTTGAGCACAGCAACCCACATATTAACTATGGCTACACCTTC	CSVEHSNPHINYGYTF
TRBJ1-2	NA	NA	TRBV6-4	TGTGCCAGCAGTGACTCGCCCCGAGCTAACTATGGCTACACCTTC	CASSDSPRANYGYTF
TRBJ1-3	NA	NA	TRBV6-1	TGTGCCAGCAGTGAAATCGGCGGGCGTGACACCATATATTTT	CASSEIGGRDTIYF
TRBJ2-7	NA	TRBD1	TRBV5-1	TGCGCCAGCAGCTTGGCCCTGGGACAGGGGGACGAGCAGTACTTC	CASSLALGQGDEQYF
TRBJ2-1	NA	NA	TRBV7-2	TGTGCCAGCAGCTTAGCCGAGGATGAGCAGTTCTTC	CASSLAEDEQFF
TRBJ2-3	NA	TRBD2	TRBV9	TGTGCCAGCAGCGTAGCCTCAACTAGCGGGGGGAGGGCAGATACGCAGTATTTT	CASSVASTSGGRADTQYF
TRBJ2-1	NA	TRBD1	TRBV10-3	TGTGCCATCAGTAAAATCCCGACAGGGGCCGCAATATACAATGAGCAGTTCTTC	CAISKIPTGAAIYNEQFF
TRBJ1-4	few	NA	TRBV29-1	TGCAGCGTTCGGGAGGATGGACTGTTTTTT	CSVREDGLFF
TRBJ1-2	NA	NA	TRBV28	TGTGCCAGCAGTGCCGGACCGGGACAATCACTAAACTATGGCTACACCTTC	CASSAGPGQSLNYGYTF
TRBJ2-2	NA	TRBD1	TRBV10-3	TGTGCCATCAGTGACTCGGGACAGACGAACACCGGGGAGCTGTTTTTT	CAISDSGQTNTGELFF
TRBJ2-7	NA	NA	TRBV5-8	TGTGCCAGCAGCACCACTCCTTCGTACTTC	CASSTTPSYF
TRBJ1-6	NA	NA	TRBV5-5	TGTGCCAGCAGCTTTGGGACAAGGGGTTCACCCCTCCACTTT	CASSFGTRGSPLHF
TRBJ1-2	NA	NA	TRBV6-1	TGTGCCAGCAGACCTGGGACACCTCCTAACTATGGCTACACCTTC	CASRPGTPPNYGYTF
TRBJ2-5	few	TRBD2	TRBV27	TGTGCCAGCAGCCTCCGGCTAGCGGGGGGACAAGAGACCCAGTACTTC	CASSLRLAGGQETQYF
TRBJ1-5	NA	NA	TRBV6-1	TGTGCCAGCAGTGAAGCGTCGAGATCTCTTAGCAATCAGCCCCAGCATTTT	CASSEASRSLSNQPQHF
TRBJ2-1	NA	TRBD2	TRBV13	TGTGCCAGCAGTAACCCAGGACTAGCGGGGGGGTGGGAGCAGTTCTTC	CASSNPGLAGGWEQFF
TRBJ2-7	NA	NA	TRBV7-2	TGTGCCAGCAGCTCAGCGGAGTTTTCCGGGTTCGGCGAGCAGTACTTC	CASSSAEFSGFGEQYF